These 3 T cell receptor beta chains came from one sample sequenced in a study of blood T cell repertoires in COVID-19. Some clones are missing from TCRdb's copy, which holds only in-frame ones; the method was immunoSEQ multiplex PCR. The sample yields about 220,000 clones, roughly 82% seen once. The specimen sequenced was peripheral blood. The receptors here all came from a man aged 50 to 59 with active or convalescent COVID-19.

The J gene is TRBJ2-1, the V gene TRBV19; 11 bases are shared with TRBD2. V dropped 3 bases and J dropped 8; count of bases not matched to a gene: 6. This CDR3 is built from 15 residues. CDR1 is LNHDA, CDR2 SQIVND, per germline (reference sequence). CDR3 nucleotides: TGTGCCAGTAGTATGGAACCTAGCGGGAGGCATGAGCAGTTCTTC. It yields the protein CASSMEPSGRHEQFF.

This chain joins TRBV5-4 and TRBJ2-7, with TRBD1 as a possible D gene (5 bases). This CDR3 contains 14 residues. Trimming took 1 base from V and 7 from J, leaving 15 bases between them. Germline CDR1 is SGHNT and CDR2 is YYREEE (reference sequence). Written as DNA, the CDR3 is TGTGCCAGCAGCTTGTCATCAGGGTCTCGGGAGCAGTACTTC. Encoded protein: CASSLSSGSREQYF. The full variable domain, its missing parts supplied by reference TRBV5-4 and TRBJ2-7, is ETGVTQSPTHLIKTRGQQVTLRCSSQSGHNTVSWYQQALGQGPQFIFQYYREEENGRGNFPPRFSGLQFPNYSSELNVNALELDDSALYLCASSLSSGSREQYFGPGTRLTVT.

This clone was detected many times. This sequence joins TRBV7-9 and TRBJ1-2; D is undetermined. The germline V gene has CDR1 SEHNR and CDR2 FQNEAQ (reference sequence). The CDR3 length is 14 residues. Deletions cut 1 base from V and 6 bases from J, with 12 bases between. In DNA, the CDR3 is TGTGCCAGCAGCTTAGAATTGATCGGGGATGGCTACACCTTC. Protein product: CASSLELIGDGYTF.